What follows are 18 T cell receptor beta chains derived from one specimen sequenced in a study of EBV T-cell therapy then PD-1 blockade in nasopharyngeal carcinoma. Sequencing was performed with immunoSEQ multiplex PCR; in TCRdb, only in-frame clones are kept and a portion is missing. The sample shows roughly 20,000 clones, approximately 81% of them seen only once. Treatment reported: AdE1-LMPpoly-expanded autologous EBV-specific T-cell therapy followed by anti-PD-1 nivolumab. Antigens for these TCRs are unknown. The sequencing used CD8+ T cells from blood, collected between days 25 and 35 from a patient whose treatment included autologous EBV-specific T cells and nivolumab. These receptors were obtained from a middle-aged man with nasopharyngeal carcinoma.

Of note for this clone: Other nucleotide sequences in the sample specify the same CDR3. The chain uses TRBV5-4 and TRBJ1-1; D gene uncertain. V dropped 0 bases and J dropped 4 bases, with 7 bases sitting between them. This CDR3 region has 13 residues. Germline assignment: CDR1 SGHNT and CDR2 YYREEE (reference sequence). CDR3 bases: TGTGCCAGCAGCTTGGAGGGCTCCACTGAAGCTTTCTTT. This sequence encodes CASSLEGSTEAFF.

This rearrangement joins TRBV5-8 to TRBJ1-2; D unclear. Germline CDR1 reads SGHTS; CDR2 reads YDEGEE. The CDR3 covers 16 residues. V lost 3 bases and J 2 bases, leaving 17 bases between the germline ends. Here the CDR3 reads CASSWNQDPPNYGYTF. The CDR3 DNA sequence: TGTGCCAGCAGCTGGAATCAGGACCCCCCAAACTATGGCTACACCTTC.

CDR3 sequence (DNA): TGTGCCAGCAAAGACAGGGGTAGCTATAGCAATCAGCCCCAGCATTTT. Amino acids: CASKDRGSYSNQPQHF. The gene calls are TRBV2 and TRBJ1-5; the match to TRBD1 covers 8 bases. Germline CDR1 is SNHLY and CDR2 is FYNNEI. Trimming at V came to 7 bases and at J to 0 bases, leaving 8 bases not matched to a gene. The CDR3 totals 16 residues.

The chain carries TRBV19 and TRBJ2-4; 9 positions agree with TRBD1. The ends lost 6 bases at V and 7 bases at J; junction bases unmatched: 7. The CDR3 is made up of 14 amino acids. The V gene's germline CDR1 is LNHDA and CDR2 SQIVND (reference sequence). The CDR3 protein is CASSYLTGGNIQYF. The CDR3 DNA reads as TGTGCCAGTAGCTACCTGACAGGGGGGAACATTCAGTACTTC.

This rearrangement joins TRBV27 to TRBJ2-1; D possibly matches TRBD1 or TRBD2 (5 bases each). There are 13 residues in the CDR3. V dropped 5 bases and J dropped 6 bases, with 11 bases sitting between them. Germline CDR1 is MNHEY and CDR2 is SMNVEV (reference sequence). The CDR3 protein is CASSPGAINEQFF. CDR3 nucleotide sequence: TGTGCCAGCAGTCCCGGGGCTATCAATGAGCAGTTCTTC.

The chain recombines TRBV9 with TRBJ2-6, with D uncertain. Germline CDR1 reads SGDLS; CDR2 reads YYNGEE. This CDR3 region has 19 residues. V shed 3 bases and J shed 0 bases, with 19 bases lying between them. The CDR3 here is CASSDSNSDASSGANVLTF. DNA of the CDR3: TGTGCCAGCAGCGACTCCAACAGTGACGCATCCTCTGGGGCCAACGTCCTGACTTTC. Based on the CDR3 plus reference TRBV9 and TRBJ2-6, the full variable domain is DSGVTQTPKHLITATGQRVTLRCSPRSGDLSVYWYQQSLDQGLQFLIQYYNGEERAKGNILERFSAQQFPDLHSELNLSSLELGDSALYFCASSDSNSDASSGANVLTFGAGSRLTVL.

The chain uses TRBV6-5 and TRBJ2-2; 15 bases align to TRBD2. This CDR3 comprises 15 residues. The germline V gene has CDR1 MNHEY and CDR2 SVGAGI. Losses at the gene ends were 10 bases for V and 3 bases for J; bases not matched to a gene: 3. The CDR3 is CAIRTSGGDTGELFF. CDR3 nucleotide sequence: TGTGCCATACGGACTAGCGGGGGGGACACCGGGGAGCTGTTTTTT.

The chain has TRBV19 and TRBJ1-6; D call uncertain. Germline-derived CDR1 and CDR2 are LNHDA and SQIVND (reference sequence). V dropped 5 bases and J dropped 10 bases, with 18 bases sitting between them. The CDR3 length is 15 residues. CDR3 residues: CASSLGLQSSSPLHF. CDR3 nucleotide sequence: TGTGCCAGTAGTTTAGGCCTTCAGTCCTCCTCACCCCTCCACTTT.

This chain uses TRBV6-5 with TRBJ2-1, with 7 bases matching TRBD2. Trimming at V came to 5 bases and at J to 3 bases, leaving 4 bases not matched to a gene. In germline, CDR1 is MNHEY, CDR2 SVGAGI. This CDR3 spans 14 amino acids. CDR3 region: CASSPAGIYNEQFF. The CDR3 region has the DNA TGTGCCAGCAGTCCAGCGGGGATCTACAATGAGCAGTTCTTC.

The chain has TRBV5-6 and TRBJ1-1; D is perhaps TRBD1 (5 bases). Germline V CDR1 and CDR2: SGHDT, YYEEEE. V lost 2 bases and J 11 bases, leaving 10 bases between the germline ends. CDR3 length: 11 amino acids. The chain's CDR3 is CASSFEGNAFF. CDR3 DNA sequence: TGTGCCAGCAGCTTTGAGGGGAACGCTTTCTTT.

CDR3 sequence: CASSSGTGGFYEQYF. The CDR3 DNA follows: TGTGCCAGCAGCTCGGGGACAGGGGGCTTCTACGAGCAGTACTTC. This chain links TRBV7-3 with TRBJ2-7, with 12 nucleotides matching TRBD1. The CDR3 is made up of 15 amino acids. The V gene's germline CDR1 is SGHTA and CDR2 FQGTGA. V lost 4 bases to trimming and J lost 3 bases; unmatched junction nucleotides: 4. Full variable domain (missing parts from reference TRBV7-3 and TRBJ2-7): GAGVSQTPSNKVTEKGKYVELRCDPISGHTALYWYRQSLGQGPEFLIYFQGTGAADDSGLPNDRFFAVRPEGSVSTLKIQRTERGDSAVYLCASSSGTGGFYEQYFGPGTRLTVT.

This chain joins TRBV6-2 or TRBV6-3 and TRBJ1-1, with D possibly being TRBD1 (5 bases). The CDR3 has 14 residues. V was pared by 2 bases and J by 7 bases, with 14 bases between. Germline CDR1 and CDR2: MNHEY and SVGEGT. The CDR3 nucleotides read TGTGCCAGCAGTTACCACAGGAGGAAAGTTGAAGCTTTCTTT. Translating it yields CASSYHRRKVEAFF.

The V gene is TRBV2, the J gene TRBJ1-1; 9 bases map to TRBD1. This CDR3 is built from 14 residues. The V and J ends lost 5 bases and 4 bases, in that order; junction bases with no gene match: 5. Germline V lookup: CDR1 SNHLY, CDR2 FYNNEI. This CDR3 is CASSTPDRGTEAFF. In DNA form, the CDR3 reads TGTGCCAGCAGTACCCCGGACAGGGGCACTGAAGCTTTCTTT.

The chain employs TRBV24-1 and TRBJ2-4; no clear D. Germline CDR1 KGHDR, CDR2 SFDVKD. Trimming shortened V by 4 bases and J by 0 bases, and 3 bases separated the two germline ends. The CDR3 length is 13 residues. The DNA for the CDR3 is TGTGCCACCAGTGAGGGAGCCAAAAACATTCAGTACTTC. Protein: CATSEGAKNIQYF.

The rearrangement links TRBV9 to TRBJ2-7, with D perhaps assigned TRBD1 or TRBD2 (6 bases each). Trimming shortened V by 3 bases and J by 1 base, and 8 bases separated the two germline ends. The CDR3 sequence is 13 residues long. CDR1 and CDR2 from the germline V gene are SGDLS and YYNGEE. The chain's CDR3 is CASSEGGSYEQYF. CDR3 nucleotide sequence: TGTGCCAGCAGCGAGGGGGGATCCTACGAGCAGTACTTC.

CDR3 nucleotides: TGTGCCAGCAGTTCGGACACCCGGAGGACAGATACGCAGTATTTT. Translating gives CASSSDTRRTDTQYF. V and J are TRBV28 and TRBJ2-3; D is possibly TRBD1 or TRBD2 (5 bases each). Germline V gene data show CDR1 as MDHEN and CDR2 as SYDVKM. The CDR3 sequence is 15 residues long. Trimming removed 4 bases from V and 3 bases from J, with 14 bases in between.

The chain links TRBV6-2 or TRBV6-3 to TRBJ2-6; D uncertain. Germline assignment: CDR1 MNHEY and CDR2 SVGEGT. The CDR3 consists of 15 residues. V was shortened by 6 bases and J by 0 bases, with 9 bases between the two germline ends. CDR3 amino acids: CASSGPISGANVLTF. The DNA for the CDR3 is TGTGCCAGCAGCGGACCGATCTCTGGGGCCAACGTCCTGACTTTC.

V is TRBV4-3 and J is TRBJ2-7; 10 bases line up with TRBD1. The CDR3 totals 14 residues. The V segment lost 4 bases and the J segment 4 bases; nucleotides outside the gene matches: 4. CDR1 and CDR2 (germline): LGHNA, YSLEER. CDR3 DNA sequence: TGCGCCAGCAGCCCGGGACAGGGGACATACGAGCAGTACTTC. Its translation is CASSPGQGTYEQYF.